Listed below are T cell receptor beta chains from one sample, sequenced in a study of blood T cells in healthy people across ages. Each CDR3 protein is one row after TCRdb ran MiXCR on the 5' RACE reads. The sample has roughly 800,000 distinct CDR3 sequences, around 25% seen once; the top ten hold under 4.5%. The same specimen was also included in a second study, on T cells of mothers and their children.

Source material: blood. Receptor source: a boy aged 5-17 years in good health. Each CDR3 is given with its conserved first and last residue. Each record gives: J gene, D gene, V gene, CDR3 protein. D genes are given only for firm matches.

>TRBJ2-2|.|TRBV29-1
CSVLHGELFF
>TRBJ2-7|TRBD2|TRBV4-3
CASSQGGSSYEQYF
>TRBJ1-4|TRBD1|TRBV30
CAWRPDRAGEKLFF
>TRBJ2-1|TRBD2|TRBV5-6
CASSSMTSANLMYEQFF
>TRBJ2-5|TRBD2|TRBV20-1
CSARDLYEASGGQETQYF
>.|TRBD2|TRBV11-2
CASRGIAGGPYEQYF
>TRBJ2-5|.|TRBV21-1
CASYRVPETQYF
>TRBJ2-2|.|TRBV12-3/TRBV12-4
CASQRGENTGELFF
>TRBJ2-3|.|TRBV28
CASRKSRDTQYF
>TRBJ2-1|.|TRBV11-1
CASSWRNTWEQFF
>.|TRBD1|TRBV2
CASRKDRGTYEQYF
>TRBJ1-1|.|TRBV29-1
CSVERFPGATEAFF
>TRBJ1-1|.|TRBV5-1
CASSQMDGKKAFF
>TRBJ2-3|.|TRBV10-3
CAISGLGSTDTQYF
>TRBJ1-4|.|TRBV7-9
CASGSSDSTNEKLFF
>TRBJ2-5|.|TRBV27
CASSFLFRGGAQETQYF
>TRBJ2-7|.|TRBV29-1
CSVEARGQEGYEQYF
>TRBJ1-3|TRBD1|TRBV7-8
CASSLERTGHGNTIYF
>TRBJ2-1|.|TRBV19
CASSWGRSYNEQFF
>TRBJ2-2|TRBD2|TRBV7-2
CASTGGPWAGELFF
>TRBJ1-1|.|TRBV5-5
CASSGTSNTEAFF
>TRBJ2-7|.|TRBV28
CASSWVLSSHEQYF
>TRBJ1-2|.|TRBV7-9
CASRARGDTFGGYTF
>TRBJ2-7|.|TRBV20-1
CSARDVYAAEYEQYF
>TRBJ2-5|.|TRBV7-2
CASSHDSQETQYF
>TRBJ2-5|TRBD1|TRBV25-1
CASSRPGTVQETQYF
>TRBJ2-5|.|TRBV5-6
CASSLGGGAPQETQYF
>TRBJ2-7|TRBD1|TRBV5-5
CASSLGQYSYEQYF
>TRBJ2-7|TRBD2|TRBV9
CASSPRKGLAGGPYEQYF
>TRBJ2-7|TRBD2|TRBV6-2/TRBV6-3
CASSYGLGLAGAYEQYF
>TRBJ1-1|.|TRBV5-1
CASSLGTGFTEAFF
>TRBJ2-4|.|TRBV20-1
CSAQSPDEDIQYF
>TRBJ2-7|.|TRBV4-1
CASSQGRRGSSYEQYF
>TRBJ2-5|TRBD1|TRBV28
CASSFADRVSETQYF
>TRBJ2-5|.|TRBV12-3/TRBV12-4
CASSKTEETQYF
>TRBJ1-1|.|TRBV5-1
CASSLYGGADTEAFF
>TRBJ2-7|TRBD2|TRBV29-1
CSVVGLAGVSYEQYF
>TRBJ1-1|.|TRBV5-1
CASSLGPGSDTEAFF
>TRBJ2-1|.|TRBV29-1
CSVAGGPIYNEQFF
>TRBJ1-4|.|TRBV29-1
CSVEDLRLTNEKLFF
>TRBJ2-6|.|TRBV29-1
CSVEVQSSGANVLTF
>TRBJ2-7|.|TRBV20-1
CSARDAPAYEQYF
>TRBJ1-4|TRBD1|TRBV28
CASSLSWRDRGANEKLFF
>.|.|TRBV29-1
CSVEGLGYEQFF
>TRBJ2-6|.|TRBV4-1
CASSPDFAGANVLTF
>TRBJ1-1|TRBD1|TRBV2
CASRLDREFGTEAFF
>TRBJ1-4|TRBD1|TRBV7-2
CASSPRTGLNEKLFF
>TRBJ2-5|TRBD2|TRBV4-2
CASSQGLAGGQLETQYF
>TRBJ1-1|TRBD1|TRBV7-8
CASSFRDRIPEAFF
>TRBJ2-6|.|TRBV14
CASSLAMYPSSGANVLTF
>TRBJ2-7|TRBD1|TRBV7-9
CASSLGDRGPSSYEQYF
>TRBJ2-7|.|TRBV11-2
CASSLQAGLYEQYF
>TRBJ2-7|TRBD2|TRBV11-2
CASSFQLAGVYEQYF
>TRBJ2-6|.|TRBV6-2/TRBV6-3
CASIRGLTGANVLTF
>TRBJ2-7|TRBD1|TRBV27
CASSLPGQPGPEYF